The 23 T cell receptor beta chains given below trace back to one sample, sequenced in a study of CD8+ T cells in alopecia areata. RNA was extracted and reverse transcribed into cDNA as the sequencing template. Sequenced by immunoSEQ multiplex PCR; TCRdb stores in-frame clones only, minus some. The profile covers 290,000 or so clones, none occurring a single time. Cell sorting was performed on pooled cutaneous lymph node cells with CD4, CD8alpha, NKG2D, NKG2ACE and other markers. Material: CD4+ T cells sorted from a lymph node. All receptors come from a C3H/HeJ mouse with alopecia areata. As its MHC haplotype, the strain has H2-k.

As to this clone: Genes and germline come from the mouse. CDR3 residues: CASKTGNQDTQYF. The part of the CDR3 DNA that was read is TGTGCCAGCAAGACAGGGAACCAAGAC. This chain connects TRBV19 to TRBJ2-5; 7 nucleotides align to TRBD1. Read data end 4 residues before the CDR3 end; the end is taken from the germline J gene. The CDR3 has 13 amino acids. The germline gives CDR1 FNHDT, CDR2 SITEND (reference sequence). V gave up 6 bases and J gave up 0 bases; unmatched junction bases: 1.

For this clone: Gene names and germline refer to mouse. CDR3 region: CTCSALGRVSAETLYF. Incomplete CDR3 DNA: TGCACCTGCAGTGCACTGGGGCGGGTTAGTGCAGAA. J is TRBJ2-3 and V is TRBV1, with TRBD2 as a possible D gene (6 bases). Sequencing ends 4 residues short of the CDR3 end; the germline J gene provides the rest. The CDR3 spans 16 residues. V gave up 2 bases and J gave up 0 bases, with 12 bases separating them. Germline V lookup: CDR1 NSQYPW, CDR2 LRSPGD (reference sequence).

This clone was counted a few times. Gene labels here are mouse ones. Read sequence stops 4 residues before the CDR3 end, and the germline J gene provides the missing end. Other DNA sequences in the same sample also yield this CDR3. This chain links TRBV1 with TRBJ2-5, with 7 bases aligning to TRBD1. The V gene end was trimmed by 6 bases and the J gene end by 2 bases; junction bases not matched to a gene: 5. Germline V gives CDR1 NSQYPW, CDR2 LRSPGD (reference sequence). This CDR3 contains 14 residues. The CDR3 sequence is CTCSGTAIQDTQYF. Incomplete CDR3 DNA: TGCACCTGCAGCGGGACAGCGATCCAAGAC.

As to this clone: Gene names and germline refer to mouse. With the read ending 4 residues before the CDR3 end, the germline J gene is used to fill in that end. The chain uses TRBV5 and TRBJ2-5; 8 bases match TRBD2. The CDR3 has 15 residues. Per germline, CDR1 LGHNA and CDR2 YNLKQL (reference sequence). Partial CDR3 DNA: TGTGCCAGCAGCCAAGATCTGGGGGGAAAAGAC. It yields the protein CASSQDLGGKD. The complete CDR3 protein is CASSQDLGGKDTQYF.

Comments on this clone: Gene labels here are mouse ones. The CDR3 protein is CASSQGGDPEVFF. Incomplete CDR3 DNA: TGTGCCAGCAGCCAAGGGGGGGACCCA. V is TRBV5 and J is TRBJ1-1, with a tentative D call TRBD1 (5 bases). The missing CDR3 end, 4 residues past where the read stops, is filled in from the germline J gene. The CDR3 runs 13 residues. Germline V gene data show CDR1 as LGHNA and CDR2 as YNLKQL (reference sequence).

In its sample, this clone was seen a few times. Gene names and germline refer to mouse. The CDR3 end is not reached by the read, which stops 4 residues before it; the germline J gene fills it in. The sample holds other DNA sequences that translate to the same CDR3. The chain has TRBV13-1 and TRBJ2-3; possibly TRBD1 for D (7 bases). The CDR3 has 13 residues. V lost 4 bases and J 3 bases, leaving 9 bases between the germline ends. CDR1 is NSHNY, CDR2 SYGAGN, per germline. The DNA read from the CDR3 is TGTGCCAGCAGTAGGGGGCGCGCAGAA. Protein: CASSRGRAE. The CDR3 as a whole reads CASSRGRAETLYF.

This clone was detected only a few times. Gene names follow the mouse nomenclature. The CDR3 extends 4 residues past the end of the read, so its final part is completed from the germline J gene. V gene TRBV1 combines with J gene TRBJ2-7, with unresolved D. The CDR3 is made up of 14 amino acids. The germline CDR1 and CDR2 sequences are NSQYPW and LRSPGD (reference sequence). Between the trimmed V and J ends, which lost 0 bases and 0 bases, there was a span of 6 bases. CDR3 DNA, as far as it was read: TGCACCTGCAGTGCAGATCAGAGCTCCTAT. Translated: CTCSADQSSY. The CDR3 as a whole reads CTCSADQSSYEQYF.

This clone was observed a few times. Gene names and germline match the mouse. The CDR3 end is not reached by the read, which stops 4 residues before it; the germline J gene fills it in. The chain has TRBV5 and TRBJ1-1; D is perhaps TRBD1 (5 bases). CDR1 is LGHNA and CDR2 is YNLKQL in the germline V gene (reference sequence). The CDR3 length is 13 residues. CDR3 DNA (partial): TGTGCCAGCACCCCGACTGGGGGAGGA. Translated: CASTPTGGG. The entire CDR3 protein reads CASTPTGGGEVFF.

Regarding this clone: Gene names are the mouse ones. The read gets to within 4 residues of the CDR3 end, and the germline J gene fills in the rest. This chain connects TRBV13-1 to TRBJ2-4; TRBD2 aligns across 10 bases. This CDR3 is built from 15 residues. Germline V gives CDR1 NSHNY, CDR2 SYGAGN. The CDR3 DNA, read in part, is TGTGCCAGCAGTGATGTCGGGACTGGGGTCAAC. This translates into CASSDVGTGVN. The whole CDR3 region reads CASSDVGTGVNTLYF.

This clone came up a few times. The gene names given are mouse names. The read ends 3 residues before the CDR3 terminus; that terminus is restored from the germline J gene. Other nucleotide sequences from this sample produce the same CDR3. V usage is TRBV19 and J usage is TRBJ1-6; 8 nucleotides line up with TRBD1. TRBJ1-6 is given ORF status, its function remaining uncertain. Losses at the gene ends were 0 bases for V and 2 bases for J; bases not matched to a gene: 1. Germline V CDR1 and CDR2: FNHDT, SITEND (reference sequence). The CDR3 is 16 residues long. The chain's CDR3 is CASSIGTGTYNSPLYF. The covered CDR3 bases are TGTGCCAGCAGTATAGGGACAGGGACCTATAATTCGCCC.

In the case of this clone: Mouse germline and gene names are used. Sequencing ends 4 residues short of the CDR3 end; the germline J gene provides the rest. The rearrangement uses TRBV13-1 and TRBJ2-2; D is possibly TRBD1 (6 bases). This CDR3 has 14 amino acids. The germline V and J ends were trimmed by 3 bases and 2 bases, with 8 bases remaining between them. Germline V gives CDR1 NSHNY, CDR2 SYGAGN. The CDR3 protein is CASSGGHNTGQLYF. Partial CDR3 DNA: TGTGCCAGCAGTGGGGGACATAACACCGGG.

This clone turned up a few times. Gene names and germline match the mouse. This chain's CDR3 is CTCSADRDRANSDYTF. Incomplete CDR3 DNA: TGCACCTGCAGTGCAGACCGGGACAGGGCAAACTCC. The chain carries TRBV1 and TRBJ1-2, with TRBD1 identical over 9 bases. The read ends 4 residues shy of where the CDR3 ends; the end is completed using the germline J gene. CDR1 NSQYPW and CDR2 LRSPGD come from the germline V gene (reference sequence). Trimming removed 0 bases from V and 0 bases from J; junction bases left unmatched: 2. The CDR3 spans 16 residues.

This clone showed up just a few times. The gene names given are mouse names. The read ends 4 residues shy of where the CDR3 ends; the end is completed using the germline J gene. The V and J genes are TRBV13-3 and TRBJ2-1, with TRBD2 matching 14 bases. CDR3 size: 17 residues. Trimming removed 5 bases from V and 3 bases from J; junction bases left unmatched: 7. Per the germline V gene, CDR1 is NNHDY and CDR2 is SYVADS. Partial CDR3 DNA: TGTGCCAGCAGGCACCGGGACTGGGGGGGCGCCTATGCT. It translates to CASRHRDWGGAYA. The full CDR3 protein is CASRHRDWGGAYAEQFF.

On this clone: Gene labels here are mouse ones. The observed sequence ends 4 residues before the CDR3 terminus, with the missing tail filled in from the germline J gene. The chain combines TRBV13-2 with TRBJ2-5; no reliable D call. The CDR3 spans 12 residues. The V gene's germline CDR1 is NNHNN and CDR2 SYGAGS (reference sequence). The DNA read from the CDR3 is TGTGCCAGCGGTGTACAGAGGGAC. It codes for CASGVQRD. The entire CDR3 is CASGVQRDTQYF.

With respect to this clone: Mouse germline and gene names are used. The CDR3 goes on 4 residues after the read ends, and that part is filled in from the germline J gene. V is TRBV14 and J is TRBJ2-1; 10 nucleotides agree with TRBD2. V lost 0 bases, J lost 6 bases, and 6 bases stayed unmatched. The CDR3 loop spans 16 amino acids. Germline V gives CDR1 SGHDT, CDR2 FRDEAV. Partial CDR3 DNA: TGTGCCAGCAGTTTCTACACTGGGGGGGAGGTTGCT. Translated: CASSFYTGGEVA. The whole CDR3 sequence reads CASSFYTGGEVAEQFF. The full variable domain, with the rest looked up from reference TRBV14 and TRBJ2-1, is EAGVTQSPRYAVLQEGQAVSFWCDPISGHDTLYWYQQPRDQGPQLLVYFRDEAVIDNSQLPSDRFSAVRPKGTNSTLKIQSAKQGDTATYLCASSFYTGGEVAEQFFGPGTRLTVL.

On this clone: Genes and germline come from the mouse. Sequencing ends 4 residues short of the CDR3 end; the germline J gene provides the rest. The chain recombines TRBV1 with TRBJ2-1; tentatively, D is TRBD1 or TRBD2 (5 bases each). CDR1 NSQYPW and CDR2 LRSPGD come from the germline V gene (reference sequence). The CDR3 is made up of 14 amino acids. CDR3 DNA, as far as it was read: TGCACCTGCAGTGCAGACAGGGTGGGGGCT. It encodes CTCSADRVGA. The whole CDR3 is CTCSADRVGAEQFF.

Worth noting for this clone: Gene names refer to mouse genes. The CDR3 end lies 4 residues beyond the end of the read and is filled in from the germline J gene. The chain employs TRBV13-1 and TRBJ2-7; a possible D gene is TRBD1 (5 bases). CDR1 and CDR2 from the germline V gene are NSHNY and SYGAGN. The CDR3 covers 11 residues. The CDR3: CASSSRDEQYF. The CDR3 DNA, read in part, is TGTGCCAGCAGTAGCAGGGAT.

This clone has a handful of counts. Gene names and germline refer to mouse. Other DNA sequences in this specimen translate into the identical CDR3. The sequenced part of the CDR3 DNA is TGCACCTGCAGTGCAGATCCTGGGGGGTACTAT. This codes for CTCSADPGGYY. The full-length CDR3 reads as CTCSADPGGYYEQYF. The V and J genes are TRBV1 and TRBJ2-7, with 8 bases aligning to TRBD2. Read coverage stops 4 residues before the CDR3 terminus; the germline J gene supplies the remainder. V shed 0 bases and J 3 bases; nucleotides not matched to a gene: 4. The CDR3 is 15 amino acids. The germline V gene encodes CDR1 NSQYPW and CDR2 LRSPGD (reference sequence).

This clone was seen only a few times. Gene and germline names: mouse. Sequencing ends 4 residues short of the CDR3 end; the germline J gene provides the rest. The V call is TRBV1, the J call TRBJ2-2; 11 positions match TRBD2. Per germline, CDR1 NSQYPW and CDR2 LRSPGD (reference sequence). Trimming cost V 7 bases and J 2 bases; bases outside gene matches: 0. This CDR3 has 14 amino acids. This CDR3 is CTCNWGGNTGQLYF. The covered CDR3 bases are TGCACCTGCAACTGGGGGGGCAACACCGGG.

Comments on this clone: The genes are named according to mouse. CDR3 DNA (partial): TGTGCCAGCAGCCAAGAAACCTGGGGGGGCCAAGAC. Protein sequence: CASSQETWGGQD. The whole CDR3 protein reads CASSQETWGGQDTQYF. The rearrangement links TRBV5 to TRBJ2-5, with 9 positions matching TRBD2. The read halts 4 residues ahead of the CDR3 end, with the missing end drawn from the germline J gene. Germline V gene data show CDR1 as LGHNA and CDR2 as YNLKQL (reference sequence). The ends lost 0 bases at V and 2 bases at J; junction bases unmatched: 3. This CDR3 comprises 16 residues.

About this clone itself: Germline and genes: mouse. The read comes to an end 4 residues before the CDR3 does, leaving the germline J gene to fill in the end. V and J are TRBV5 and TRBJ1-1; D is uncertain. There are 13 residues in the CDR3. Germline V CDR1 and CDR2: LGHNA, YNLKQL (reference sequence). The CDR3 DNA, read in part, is TGTGCCAGCAGCCAAGAACAAATAACA. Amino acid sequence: CASSQEQIT. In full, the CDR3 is CASSQEQITEVFF.

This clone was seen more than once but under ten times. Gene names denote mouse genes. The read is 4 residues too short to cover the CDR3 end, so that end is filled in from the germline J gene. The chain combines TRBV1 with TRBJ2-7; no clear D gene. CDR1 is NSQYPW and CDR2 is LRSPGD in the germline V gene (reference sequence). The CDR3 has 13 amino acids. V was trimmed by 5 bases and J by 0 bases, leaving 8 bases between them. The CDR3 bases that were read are TGCACCTGCAGTCGCCAGCCCTCCTAT. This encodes CTCSRQPSY. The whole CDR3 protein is CTCSRQPSYEQYF.

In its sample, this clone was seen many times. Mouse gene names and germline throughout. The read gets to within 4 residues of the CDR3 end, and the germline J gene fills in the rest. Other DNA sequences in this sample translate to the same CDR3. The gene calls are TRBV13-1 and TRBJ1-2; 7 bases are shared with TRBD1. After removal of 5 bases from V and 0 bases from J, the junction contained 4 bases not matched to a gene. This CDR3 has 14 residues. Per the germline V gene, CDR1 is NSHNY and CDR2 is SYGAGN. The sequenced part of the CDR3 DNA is TGTGCCAGCAGCCTTGACAGGGCAAACTCC. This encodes CASSLDRANS. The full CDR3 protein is CASSLDRANSDYTF.